The rows below give T cell receptor beta chains drawn from one sample of a study of control samples from healthy donors and cancer patients. The table came from immunoSEQ multiplex PCR; TCRdb's copy has only in-frame clones and leaves some out. In the table there are roughly 100,000 clones, more than 85% of which are singletons. Sequencing was carried out using blood. The receptors shown here come from a woman in her thirties in good health. The CDR3 runs from the conserved cysteine through the conserved F or W.

v_call	cdr3_aa
TRBV28	CASSPPATGHEQFF
TRBV29-1	CSVESNGANVLTF
TRBV5-6	CASSLAAALSGNTIYF
TRBV2	CASSERQWDTEAFF
TRBV23-1	CAIGRFGTGELFF
TRBV6-5	CASSGTGLGGYTF
TRBV12-5	CASGLEENNSPLHF
TRBV9	CASSPGQGWENTEAFF
TRBV27	CASSPAVRDKNTEAFF
TRBV27	CASSTGPGIVNEKLFF
TRBV4-1	CASSQGGNEQFF
TRBV11-2	CASSLGGAGQSSYNEQFF
TRBV6-2/TRBV6-3	CASSSGDYGYTF
TRBV30	CAWSAQRGTGGPNEKLFF
TRBV6-1	CASSEVPGDNSPLHF
TRBV5-1	CASSLDQGVNYNEQFF
TRBV11-3	CASSLSSYNSPLHF
TRBV7-2	CASSLVASFQLYEQYF
TRBV29-1	CSVAVANDQYF
TRBV6-2/TRBV6-3	CASSSFQGAPVREQYF
TRBV6-1	CASSANRAASGNTIYF
TRBV5-1	CASSVSGGHMNTEAFF
TRBV3-1/TRBV3-2	CASSQQPGPNTGELFF
TRBV19	CATRLPDSAVAFF
TRBV5-4	CASSSDGTLYEQYF
TRBV7-9	CASTFGQGNYNTEAFF
TRBV6-2/TRBV6-3	CASSYSSLAGVYNEQFF
TRBV28	CASSLGGGTQPQHF
TRBV10-1	CASGNGRDAGELFF
TRBV9	CASSTLLRSYGYTF
TRBV10-3	CAILRFATNEKLFF
TRBV4-2	CASSPYPGEQYF
TRBV5-1	CASSPTGRLMNTEAFF
TRBV29-1	CSVERTANDYTF
TRBV19	CASSIQADPGNTIYF
TRBV3-1/TRBV3-2	CASSLKASALQETQYF
TRBV6-5	CASERGLGQPQHF
TRBV2	CASSEFGRGNEQFF
TRBV3-1/TRBV3-2	CASSLRTGRDEQYF
TRBV11-2	CASRATGRGNTIYF